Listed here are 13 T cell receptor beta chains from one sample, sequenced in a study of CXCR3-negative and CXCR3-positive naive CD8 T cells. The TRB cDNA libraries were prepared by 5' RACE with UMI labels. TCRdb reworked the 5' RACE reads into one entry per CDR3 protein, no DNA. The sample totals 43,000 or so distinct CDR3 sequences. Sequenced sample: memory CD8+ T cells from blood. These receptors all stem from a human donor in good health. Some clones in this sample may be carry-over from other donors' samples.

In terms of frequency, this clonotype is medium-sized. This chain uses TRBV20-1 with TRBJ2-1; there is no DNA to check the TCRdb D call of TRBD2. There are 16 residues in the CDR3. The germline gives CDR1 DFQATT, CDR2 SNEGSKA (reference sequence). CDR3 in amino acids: CSARLGTSGGYTEQFF.

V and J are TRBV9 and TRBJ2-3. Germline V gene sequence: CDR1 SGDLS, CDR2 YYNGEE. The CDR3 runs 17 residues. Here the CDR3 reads CASSAEDGSPTTDTQYF. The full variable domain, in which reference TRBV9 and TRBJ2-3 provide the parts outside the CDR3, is DSGVTQTPKHLITATGQRVTLRCSPRSGDLSVYWYQQSLDQGLQFLIQYYNGEERAKGNILERFSAQQFPDLHSELNLSSLELGDSALYFCASSAEDGSPTTDTQYFGPGTRLTVL.

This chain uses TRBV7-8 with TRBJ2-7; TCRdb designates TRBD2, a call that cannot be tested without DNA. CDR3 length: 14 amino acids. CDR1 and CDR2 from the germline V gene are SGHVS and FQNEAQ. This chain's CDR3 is CASRPRDSSYEQYF. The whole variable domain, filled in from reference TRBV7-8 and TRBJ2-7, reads GAGVSQSPRYKVAKRGQDVALRCDPISGHVSLFWYQQALGQGPEFLTYFQNEAQLDKSGLPSDRFFAERPEGSVSTLKIQRTQQEDSAVYLCASRPRDSSYEQYFGPGTRLTVT.

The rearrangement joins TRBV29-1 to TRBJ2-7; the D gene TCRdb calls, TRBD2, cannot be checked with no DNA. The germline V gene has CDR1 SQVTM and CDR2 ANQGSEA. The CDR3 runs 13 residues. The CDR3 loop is CSVEGGGAYEQYF.

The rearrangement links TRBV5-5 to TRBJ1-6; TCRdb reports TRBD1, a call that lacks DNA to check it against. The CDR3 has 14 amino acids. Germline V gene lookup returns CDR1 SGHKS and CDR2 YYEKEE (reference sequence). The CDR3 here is CASSFGTRGSPLHF.

The CDR3 sequence: CASSQDVSGSYNEQFF. The V and J genes are TRBV4-3 and TRBJ2-1. CDR1 and CDR2 (germline): LGHNA, YSLEER. This CDR3 is 16 amino acids long.

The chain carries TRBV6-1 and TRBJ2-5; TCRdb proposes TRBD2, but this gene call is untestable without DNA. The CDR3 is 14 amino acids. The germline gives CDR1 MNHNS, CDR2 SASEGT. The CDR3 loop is CASSESAEGETQYF.

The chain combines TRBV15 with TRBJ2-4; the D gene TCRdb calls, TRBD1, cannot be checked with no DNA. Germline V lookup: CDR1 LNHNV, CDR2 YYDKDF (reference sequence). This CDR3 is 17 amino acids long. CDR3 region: CATSKPGTGQAKNIQYF.

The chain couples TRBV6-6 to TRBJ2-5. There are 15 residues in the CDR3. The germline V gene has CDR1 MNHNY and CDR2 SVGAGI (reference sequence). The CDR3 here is CASSPLDEEVETQYF.

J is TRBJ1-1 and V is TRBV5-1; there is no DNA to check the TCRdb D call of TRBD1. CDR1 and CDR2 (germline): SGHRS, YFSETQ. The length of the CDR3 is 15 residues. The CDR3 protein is CASSFEGGMNTEAFF.

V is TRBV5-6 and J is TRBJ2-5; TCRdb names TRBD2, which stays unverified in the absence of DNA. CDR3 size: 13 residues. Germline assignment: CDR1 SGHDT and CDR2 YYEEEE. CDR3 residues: CASSIGTAETQYF. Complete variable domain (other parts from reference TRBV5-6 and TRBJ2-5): DAGVTQSPTHLIKTRGQQVTLRCSPKSGHDTVSWYQQALGQGPQFIFQYYEEEERQRGNFPDRFSGHQFPNYSSELNVNALLLGDSALYLCASSIGTAETQYFGPGTRLLVL.

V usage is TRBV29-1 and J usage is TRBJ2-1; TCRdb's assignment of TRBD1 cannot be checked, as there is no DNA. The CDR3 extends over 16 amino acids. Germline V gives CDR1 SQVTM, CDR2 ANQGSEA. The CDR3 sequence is CSSLGDYGGAGNEQFF.

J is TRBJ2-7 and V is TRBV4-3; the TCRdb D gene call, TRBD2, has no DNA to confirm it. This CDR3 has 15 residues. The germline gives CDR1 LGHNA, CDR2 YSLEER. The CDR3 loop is CASSQAAGTNYEQYF.